This T cell receptor (beta chain) was sequenced during a study of early T cells in non-severe SARS-CoV-2 infection. This clonotype has more than one count but fewer than ten. This CDR3 spans 21 amino acids. V lost 2 bases and J lost 0; bases outside the gene matches: 19. Tagging with unique molecular identifiers was applied to individual cDNA molecules. Each CDR3 protein is one row after TCRdb ran MiXCR on the 5' RACE reads. This sample has about 31,000 distinct CDR3 sequences, with about 5.7% found just once. What was sequenced was whole blood. The clonotype was recovered from an adult who was a healthcare worker with PCR-confirmed SARS-CoV-2 infection or an uninfected control (not recorded which). The chain recombines TRBV12-3 or TRBV12-4 with TRBJ1-5; TRBD1 matches at 7 bases. The CDR3 DNA is TGTGCCAGCAGTTTAAGACAGGGAGAGAGCCCCTTTCCCGATAGCAATCAGCCCCAGCATTTT. It codes for CASSLRQGESPFPDSNQPQHF.